Described below is a single T cell receptor beta chain sequence and its context. Its antigen is unidentified. This record comes from a study of CD8+ T cells in alopecia areata. General study points: Sequence data from scalp samples additionally include resident alphabeta T cells of normal skin.

The germline V gene encodes CDR1 MGHRA and CDR2 YSYEKL. V gave up 2 bases and J gave up 3 bases; unmatched junction bases: 6. This CDR3 contains 15 residues. Treatment meaning: oral pan-JAK inhibitor, 5-10 mg twice daily. Extraction of RNA preceded its reverse transcription into cDNA, which served as the sequencing template. Measured with immunoSEQ multiplex PCR; TCRdb has only the in-frame clones, and not every one. The table has approximately 180,000 clones, under 80% seen once. This receptor was taken from a human donor with alopecia areata. V and J are TRBV4-1 and TRBJ1-2, with 7 bases identical to TRBD1. The input for sequencing was CD4+ T cells sorted from blood, taken at roughly week 49, from a patient treated with tofacitinib. The CDR3 DNA sequence: TGCGCCAGCAGCCAAAACAGGGGAGGGGACTATGGCTACACCTTC. Encoded protein: CASSQNRGGDYGYTF.